This record covers a single T cell receptor beta chain. The antigen this receptor binds is unknown. No much larger clone is present one base from it, and per-base qualities are unavailable. These data are taken from a study of control samples from healthy donors and cancer patients (dated by TCRdb to 2018 to 2020). The junction shows trimming of 5 bases on V and 8 bases on J, and the gene matches do not reach 5 bases of it. The CDR3 runs 12 amino acids, cysteine and phenylalanine included. The CDR3 DNA has 36 bases and is translated from base 1. The germline V gene specifies MDHEN as CDR1 and SYDVKM as CDR2. The library relied on the immunoSEQ multiplex PCR assay. Entries here come from immuneACCESS through TCRdb and include only in-frame sequences with V and J called. Some clones fail to appear in such tables; in the studies checked, an unresolved V gene covers under half of the shortfall, and the cause of the remainder is unknown. This sample is represented by fewer than 45,000 clones; approximately 89% of them were singletons. The ten largest clones add up to around 23% of the sample.

The TCR comes from a woman aged 40 to 50 with head and neck cancer. The rearrangement joined TRBV28 to TRBJ1-2, with 7 bases matching TRBD1. The source material was PBMCs. The bases are TGTGCCAGCAGTCGGAAAGGGGGCGGCTACACCTTC. Its amino acids are CASSRKGGGYTF.